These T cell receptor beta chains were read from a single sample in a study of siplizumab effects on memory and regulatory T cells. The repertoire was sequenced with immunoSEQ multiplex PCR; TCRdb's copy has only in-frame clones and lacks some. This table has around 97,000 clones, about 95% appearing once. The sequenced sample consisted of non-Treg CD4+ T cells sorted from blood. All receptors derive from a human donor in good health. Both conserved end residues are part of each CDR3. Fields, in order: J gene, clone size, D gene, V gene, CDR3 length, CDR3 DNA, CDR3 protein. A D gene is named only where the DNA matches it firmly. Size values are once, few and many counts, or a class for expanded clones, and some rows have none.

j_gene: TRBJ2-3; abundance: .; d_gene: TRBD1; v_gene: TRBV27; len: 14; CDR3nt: TGTGCCAGCCGACCGGGACAGGTCCGAGATACGCAGTATTTT; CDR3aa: CASRPGQVRDTQYF
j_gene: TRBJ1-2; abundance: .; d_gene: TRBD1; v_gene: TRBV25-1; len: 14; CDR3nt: TGTGCCAGCAGTGAATCCGGACAGGGCTACGGCTACACCTTC; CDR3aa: CASSESGQGYGYTF
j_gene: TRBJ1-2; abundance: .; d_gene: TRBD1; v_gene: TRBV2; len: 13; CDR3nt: TGTGCCAGCAGTCAACAGGGGTCGGCTGGCTACACCTTC; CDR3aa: CASSQQGSAGYTF
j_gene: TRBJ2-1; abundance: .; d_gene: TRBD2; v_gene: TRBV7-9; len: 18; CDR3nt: TGTGCCAGCAGCTTAGGTCGGACTAGCGGGAGTTCCTACAATGAGCAGTTCTTC; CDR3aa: CASSLGRTSGSSYNEQFF
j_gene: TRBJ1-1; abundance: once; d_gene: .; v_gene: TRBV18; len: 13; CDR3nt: TGTGCCAGCTCACCGACAGAGAACACTGAAGCTTTCTTT; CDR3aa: CASSPTENTEAFF
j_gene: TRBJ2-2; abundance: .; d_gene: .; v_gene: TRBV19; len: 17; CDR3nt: TGTGCCAGTAGTATGACAAGGGGGGGCTCGAACACCGGGGAGCTGTTTTTT; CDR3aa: CASSMTRGGSNTGELFF
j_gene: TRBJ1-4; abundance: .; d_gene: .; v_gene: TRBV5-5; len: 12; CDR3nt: TGTGCCAGCAGCTTTTCTGGTGAAAAACTGTTTTTT; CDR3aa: CASSFSGEKLFF
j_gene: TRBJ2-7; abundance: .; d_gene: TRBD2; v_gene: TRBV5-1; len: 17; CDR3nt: TGCGCCAGCAGCCCCTGGACTAGCGGGAGCGGCGGAGGCGAGCAGTACTTC; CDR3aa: CASSPWTSGSGGGEQYF
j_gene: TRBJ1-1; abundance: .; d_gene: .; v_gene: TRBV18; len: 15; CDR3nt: TGTGCCAGCTCACCGGGAGGCGGAAGAGTCACTGAAGCTTTCTTT; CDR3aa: CASSPGGGRVTEAFF
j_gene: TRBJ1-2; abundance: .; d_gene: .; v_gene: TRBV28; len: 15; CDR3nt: TGTGCCGTCAATTCGGTGGTCAGATCCCACTATGGCTACACCTTC; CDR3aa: CAVNSVVRSHYGYTF
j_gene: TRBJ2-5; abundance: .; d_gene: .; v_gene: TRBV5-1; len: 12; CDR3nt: TGCGCCAGCAGCGGCAGCCAAGAGACCCAGTACTTC; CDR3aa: CASSGSQETQYF
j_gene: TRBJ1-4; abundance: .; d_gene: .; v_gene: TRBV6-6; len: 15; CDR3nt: TGTGCCAGCAGTTCCCTCGGGGGAGGGCGGGAAAAACTGTTTTTT; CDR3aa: CASSSLGGGREKLFF
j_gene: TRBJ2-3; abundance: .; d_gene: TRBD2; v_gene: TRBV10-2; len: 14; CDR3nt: TGCGCCGCCTATACTAGCGGGAGTTCAGATACGCAGTATTTT; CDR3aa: CAAYTSGSSDTQYF
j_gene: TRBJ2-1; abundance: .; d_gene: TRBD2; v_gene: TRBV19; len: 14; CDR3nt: TGTGCCAGTAGAACTAGCGGGAACAGCCATGAGCAGTTCTTC; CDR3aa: CASRTSGNSHEQFF
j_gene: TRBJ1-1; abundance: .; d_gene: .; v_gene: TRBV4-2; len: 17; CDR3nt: TGTGCCAGCAGCCAAGAAACTGTGATCAGGTTGAACACTGAAGCTTTCTTT; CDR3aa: CASSQETVIRLNTEAFF
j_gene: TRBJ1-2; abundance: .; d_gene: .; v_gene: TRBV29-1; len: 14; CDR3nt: TGCAGCGTTGAACCGGCAGGGGCGCATATTGGCTACACCTTC; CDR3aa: CSVEPAGAHIGYTF